This TCR beta chain comes out of a study of blood T cell repertoires in COVID-19 (TCRdb year 2020). Notes on the research overall: The collaborator samples originated in the United States, Italy and Spain and spanned the acute and convalescent phases of COVID-19. The material from the prospective study consisted of cDNA or gDNA derived from T cells, B-cell-depleted T cells, or PBMCs. The dataset comprised deeply sampled blood TCRbeta repertoires from subjects exposed to, actively infected with, or recovered from COVID-19. Nearly every sample came with metadata listing a de-identified subject ID, COVID-19 status, age in years and sex. Where available, HLA class I and class II types were obtained from metadata supplied by the sample provider rather than from assay-based typing. A freely available public database, intended as a resource for researchers studying the immune response to SARS-CoV-2, is where the repertoires were released. Samples were obtained from the ongoing ImmuneRACE study (first 160 participants) and from about 1,300 subjects provided by 6 global collaborators. Points the paper makes about the study in general: Clinical and demographic metadata were provided uncurated, with the amount varying by source and participant.

Its CDR3 holds 14 amino acids, cysteine through phenylalanine. Only the CDR3 DNA is retained, 42 bases long and in frame from the first base. From a lookup of the germline V gene, CDR1 and CDR2 are KGHSH and LQKENI. V has 4 bases trimmed and J has 5 bases trimmed; junction bases matching no gene number 2. On this clone itself: Its antigen is currently not known. One base away there is no much larger clone; base qualities are not given.

TCRbeta CDR3 regions were amplified from genomic DNA by means of the immunoSEQ Assay, a bias-controlled multiplex PCR. From the authors' description of their analysis: The number of nucleated cells in each sample was estimated by amplification of reference gene primers within the assay. To quantify the absolute abundance of each unique TCRbeta CDR3 rearrangement, sequence reads were collapsed and filtered. Productive Simpson clonality was computed per sample as the square root of Simpson's diversity index over productive rearrangements. The table comes from immuneACCESS by way of TCRdb, which keeps in-frame sequences with V and J called. Part of the clones is missing from these tables; in studies checked, under half for an unresolved V gene and the rest for unknown reasons. V and J calls and clone size come straight from that table; D and trimming were deduced from the DNA. This sample has about 290,000 clones in its table, and approximately 91% of those were observed once. The ten largest clonotypes hold 1.7% of the sample.

Participants in the prospective study were enrolled through a virtual design, were aged 18 to 89 years, and lived in some 24 United States geographic areas. To assign participants to cohorts, the prospective study relied on clinical history that participants themselves reported in a screening survey and a study questionnaire. Recovered participants in ImmuneRACE Cohort 3 were defined as having two consecutive negative NP/OP PCR tests, clearance from a healthcare professional, or resolution of symptoms. In the prospective study, mobile phlebotomists collected whole blood, serum and a nasopharyngeal or oropharyngeal swab from each participant. Participants in the prospective study had the option to provide additional blood draws and questionnaires over a roughly 2-month period. Blood samples from the prospective study were shipped frozen or at room temperature prior to DNA extraction.

Input material: PBMCs or T cells enriched from blood (not recorded which). The source of this sequence is a woman aged 40-49 years who had recovered from COVID-19. The rearranged segments are TRBV18 and TRBJ1-4; 9 bases in between match TRBD1. CDR3 loop: CASSRDRENEKLFF. The nucleotides read TGTGCCAGCTCACGGGACAGGGAAAATGAAAAACTGTTTTTT.